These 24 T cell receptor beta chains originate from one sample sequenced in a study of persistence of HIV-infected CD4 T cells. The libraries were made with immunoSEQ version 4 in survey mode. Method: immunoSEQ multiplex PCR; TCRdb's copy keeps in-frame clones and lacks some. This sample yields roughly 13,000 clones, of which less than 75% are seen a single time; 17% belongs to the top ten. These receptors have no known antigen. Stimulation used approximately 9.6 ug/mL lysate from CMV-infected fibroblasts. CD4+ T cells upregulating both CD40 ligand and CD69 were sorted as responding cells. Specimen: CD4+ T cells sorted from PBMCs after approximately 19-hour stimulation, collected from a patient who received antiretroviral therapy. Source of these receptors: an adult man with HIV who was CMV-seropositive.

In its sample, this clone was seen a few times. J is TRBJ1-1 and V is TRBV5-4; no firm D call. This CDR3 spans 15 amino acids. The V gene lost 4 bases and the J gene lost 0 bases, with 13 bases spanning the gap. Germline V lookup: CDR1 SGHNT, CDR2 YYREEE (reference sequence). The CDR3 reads CASSQPTELNTEAFF. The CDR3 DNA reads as TGTGCCAGCAGCCAACCAACAGAGCTGAACACTGAAGCTTTCTTT. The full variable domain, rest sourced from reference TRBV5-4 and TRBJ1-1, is ETGVTQSPTHLIKTRGQQVTLRCSSQSGHNTVSWYQQALGQGPQFIFQYYREEENGRGNFPPRFSGLQFPNYSSELNVNALELDDSALYLCASSQPTELNTEAFFGQGTRLTVV.

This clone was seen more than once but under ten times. The CDR3 coding sequence is TGCAGTGCTGGAAGGATTGGGGAGCTGTTTTTT. Encoded protein: CSAGRIGELFF. The V call is TRBV20-1, the J call TRBJ2-2, with D unclear. Trimming took off 5 bases at V and 8 bases at J, with 9 bases between the two ends. Per the germline V gene, CDR1 is DFQATT and CDR2 is SNEGSKA (reference sequence). CDR3 length: 11 amino acids.

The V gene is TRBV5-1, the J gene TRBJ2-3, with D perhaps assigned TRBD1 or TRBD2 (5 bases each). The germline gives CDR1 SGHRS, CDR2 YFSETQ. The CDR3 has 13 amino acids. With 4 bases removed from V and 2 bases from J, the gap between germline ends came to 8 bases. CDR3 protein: CASSGGTTDTQYF. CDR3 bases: TGCGCCAGCAGCGGGGGAACCACAGATACGCAGTATTTT.

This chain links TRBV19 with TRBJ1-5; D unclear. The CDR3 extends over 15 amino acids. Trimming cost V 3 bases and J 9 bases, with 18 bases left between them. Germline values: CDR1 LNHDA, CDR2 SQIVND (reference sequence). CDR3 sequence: CASSMSPGILSPQHF. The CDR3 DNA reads TGTGCCAGTAGTATGAGCCCAGGAATCCTGTCGCCCCAGCATTTT.

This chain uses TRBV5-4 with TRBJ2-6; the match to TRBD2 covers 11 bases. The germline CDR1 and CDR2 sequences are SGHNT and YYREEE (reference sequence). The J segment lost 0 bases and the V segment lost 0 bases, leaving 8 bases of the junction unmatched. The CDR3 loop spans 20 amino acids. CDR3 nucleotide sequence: TGTGCCAGCAGCTTGGCCAGGGTAGCGGGGGGGCTCTCTGGGGCCAACGTCCTGACTTTC. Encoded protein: CASSLARVAGGLSGANVLTF.

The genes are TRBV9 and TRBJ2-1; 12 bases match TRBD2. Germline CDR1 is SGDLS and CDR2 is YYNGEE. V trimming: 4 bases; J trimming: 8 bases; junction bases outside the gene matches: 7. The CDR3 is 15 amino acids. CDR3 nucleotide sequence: TGTGCCAGCAGCTTCCGACTAGCGGGGGCCGATGAGCAGTTCTTC. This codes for CASSFRLAGADEQFF.

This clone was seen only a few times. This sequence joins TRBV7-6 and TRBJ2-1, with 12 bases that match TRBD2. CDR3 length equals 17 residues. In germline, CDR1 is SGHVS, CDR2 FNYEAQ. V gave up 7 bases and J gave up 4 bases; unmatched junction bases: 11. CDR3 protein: CASTPTGGLAGYNEQFF. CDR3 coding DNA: TGTGCCAGCACCCCGACGGGAGGACTAGCGGGGTACAATGAGCAGTTCTTC.

The CDR3, as DNA: TGTGCCAGCAGCCAGTCGACCTACGAGCAGTACTTC. Amino acid sequence: CASSQSTYEQYF. The chain recombines TRBV14 with TRBJ2-7; no definite D call. Germline loops: CDR1 SGHDN, CDR2 FVKESK. With 3 bases removed from V and 2 bases from J, the gap between germline ends came to 5 bases. The CDR3 runs to 12 residues.

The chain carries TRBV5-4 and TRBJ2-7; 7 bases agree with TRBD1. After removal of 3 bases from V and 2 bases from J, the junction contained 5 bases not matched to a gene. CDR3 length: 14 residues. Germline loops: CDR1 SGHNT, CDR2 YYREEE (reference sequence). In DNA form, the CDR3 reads TGTGCCAGCAGCTCGTCCGGGACAGCCTACGAGCAGTACTTC. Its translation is CASSSSGTAYEQYF.

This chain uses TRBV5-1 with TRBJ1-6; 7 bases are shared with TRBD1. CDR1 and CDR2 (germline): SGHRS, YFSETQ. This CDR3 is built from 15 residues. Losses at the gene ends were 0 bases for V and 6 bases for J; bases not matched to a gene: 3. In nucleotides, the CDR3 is TGCGCCAGCAGCTTGGGAGGGGGCAGTAATTCACCCCTCCACTTT. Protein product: CASSLGGGSNSPLHF. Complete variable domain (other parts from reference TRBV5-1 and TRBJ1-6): KAGVTQTPRYLIKTRGQQVTLSCSPISGHRSVSWYQQTPGQGLQFLFEYFSETQRNKGNFPGRFSGRQFSNSRSEMNVSTLELGDSALYLCASSLGGGSNSPLHFGNGTRLTVT.

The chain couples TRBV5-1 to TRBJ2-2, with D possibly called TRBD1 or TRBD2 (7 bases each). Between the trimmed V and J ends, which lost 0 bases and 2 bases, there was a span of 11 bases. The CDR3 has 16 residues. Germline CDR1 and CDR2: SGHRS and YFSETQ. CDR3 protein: CASSLEGGGNTGELFF. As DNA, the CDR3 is TGCGCCAGCAGCTTGGAGGGAGGGGGCAACACCGGGGAGCTGTTTTTT. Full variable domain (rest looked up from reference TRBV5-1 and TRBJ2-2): KAGVTQTPRYLIKTRGQQVTLSCSPISGHRSVSWYQQTPGQGLQFLFEYFSETQRNKGNFPGRFSGRQFSNSRSEMNVSTLELGDSALYLCASSLEGGGNTGELFFGEGSRLTVL.

This CDR3 reads CASSFTSSGELFF. The CDR3 bases are TGTGCCAGCAGCTTCACTAGCTCCGGGGAGCTGTTTTTT. The chain joins TRBV7-3 to TRBJ2-2; D perhaps matches TRBD2 (6 bases). With 3 bases removed from V and 6 bases from J, the gap between germline ends came to 8 bases. Per germline, CDR1 SGHTA and CDR2 FQGTGA. The CDR3 spans 13 residues.

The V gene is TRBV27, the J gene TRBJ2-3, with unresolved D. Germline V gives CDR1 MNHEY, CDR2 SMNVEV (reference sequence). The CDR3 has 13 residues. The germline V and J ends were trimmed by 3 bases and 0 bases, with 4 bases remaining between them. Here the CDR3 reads CASSFRSTDTQYF. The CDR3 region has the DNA TGTGCCAGCAGTTTTAGGAGCACAGATACGCAGTATTTT.

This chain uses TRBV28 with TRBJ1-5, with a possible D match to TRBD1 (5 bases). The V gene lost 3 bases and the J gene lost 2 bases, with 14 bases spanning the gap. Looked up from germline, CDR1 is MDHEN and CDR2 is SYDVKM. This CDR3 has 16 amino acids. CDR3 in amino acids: CASSFGRRGGNQPQHF. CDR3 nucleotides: TGTGCCAGCAGTTTCGGACGGAGAGGGGGCAATCAGCCCCAGCATTTT.

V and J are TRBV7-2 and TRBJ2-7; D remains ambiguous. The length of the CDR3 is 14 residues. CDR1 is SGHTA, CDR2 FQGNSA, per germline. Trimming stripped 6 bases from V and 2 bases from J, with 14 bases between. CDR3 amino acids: CASRNPGSAYEQYF. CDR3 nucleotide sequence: TGTGCCAGCAGGAACCCCGGGTCCGCCTACGAGCAGTACTTC.

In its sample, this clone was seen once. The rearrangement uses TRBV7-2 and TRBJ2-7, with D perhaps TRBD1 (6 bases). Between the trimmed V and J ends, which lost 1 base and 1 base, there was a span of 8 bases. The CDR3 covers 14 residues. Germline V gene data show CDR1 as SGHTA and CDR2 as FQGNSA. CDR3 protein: CASSLGQVSYEQYF. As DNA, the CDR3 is TGTGCCAGCAGCTTAGGACAGGTGTCCTACGAGCAGTACTTC.

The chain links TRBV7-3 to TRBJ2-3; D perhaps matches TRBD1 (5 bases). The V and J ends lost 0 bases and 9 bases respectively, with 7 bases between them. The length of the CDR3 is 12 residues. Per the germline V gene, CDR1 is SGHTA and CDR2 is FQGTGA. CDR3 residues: CASSLTGVTQYF. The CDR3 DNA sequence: TGTGCCAGCAGCTTAACAGGGGTCACGCAGTATTTT.

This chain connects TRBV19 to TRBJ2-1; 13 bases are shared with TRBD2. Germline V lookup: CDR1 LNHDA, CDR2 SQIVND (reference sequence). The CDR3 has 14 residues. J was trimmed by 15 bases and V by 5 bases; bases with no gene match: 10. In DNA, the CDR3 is TGTGCCAGTAGTTCCCGGACTAGCGGGGGTTCAAGGTTCTTC. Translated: CASSSRTSGGSRFF.

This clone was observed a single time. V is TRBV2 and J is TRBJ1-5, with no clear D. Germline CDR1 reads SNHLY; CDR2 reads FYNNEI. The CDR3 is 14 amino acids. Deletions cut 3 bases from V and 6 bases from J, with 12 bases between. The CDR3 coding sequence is TGTGCCAGCAGTGAGGAGGGATCGGGTCAGCCCCAGCATTTT. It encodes CASSEEGSGQPQHF.

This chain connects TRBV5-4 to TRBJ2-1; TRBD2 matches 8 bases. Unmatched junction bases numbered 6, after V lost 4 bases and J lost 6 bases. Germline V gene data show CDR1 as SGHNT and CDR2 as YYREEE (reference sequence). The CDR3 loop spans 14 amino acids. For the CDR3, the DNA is TGTGCCAGCAGCCCTTACGGGGGGGCCAATGAGCAGTTCTTC. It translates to CASSPYGGANEQFF.

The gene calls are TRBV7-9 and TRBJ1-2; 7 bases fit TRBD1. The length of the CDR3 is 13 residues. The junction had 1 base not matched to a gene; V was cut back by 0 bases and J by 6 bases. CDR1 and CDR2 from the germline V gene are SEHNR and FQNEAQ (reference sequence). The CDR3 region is CASSLAGGHGYTF. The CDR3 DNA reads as TGTGCCAGCAGCTTAGCAGGGGGCCATGGCTACACCTTC. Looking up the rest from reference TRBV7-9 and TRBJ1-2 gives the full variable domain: DTGVSQNPRHKITKRGQNVTFRCDPISEHNRLYWYRQTLGQGPEFLTYFQNEAQLEKSRLLSDRFSAERPKGSFSTLEIQRTEQGDSAMYLCASSLAGGHGYTFGSGTRLTVV.

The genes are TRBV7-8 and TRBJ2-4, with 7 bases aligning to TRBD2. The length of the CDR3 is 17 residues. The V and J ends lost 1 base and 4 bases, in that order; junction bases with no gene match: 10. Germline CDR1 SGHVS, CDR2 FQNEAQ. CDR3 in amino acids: CASSLGEGGFGKNIQYF. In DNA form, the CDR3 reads TGTGCCAGCAGCTTAGGGGAGGGTGGGTTTGGAAAAAACATTCAGTACTTC.

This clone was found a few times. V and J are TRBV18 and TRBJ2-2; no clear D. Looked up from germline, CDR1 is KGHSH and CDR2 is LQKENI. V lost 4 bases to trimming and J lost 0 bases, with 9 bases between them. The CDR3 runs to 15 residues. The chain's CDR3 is CASSLYNANTGELFF. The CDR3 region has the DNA TGTGCCAGCTCACTTTATAACGCGAACACCGGGGAGCTGTTTTTT.

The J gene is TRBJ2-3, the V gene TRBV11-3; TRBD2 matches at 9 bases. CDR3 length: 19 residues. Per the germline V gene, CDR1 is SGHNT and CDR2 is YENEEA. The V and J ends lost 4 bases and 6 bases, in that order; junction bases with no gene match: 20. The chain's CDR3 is CASSSGWGVSGGIKDTQYF. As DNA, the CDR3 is TGTGCCAGCAGCTCTGGATGGGGTGTCAGCGGGGGGATTAAGGATACGCAGTATTTT.